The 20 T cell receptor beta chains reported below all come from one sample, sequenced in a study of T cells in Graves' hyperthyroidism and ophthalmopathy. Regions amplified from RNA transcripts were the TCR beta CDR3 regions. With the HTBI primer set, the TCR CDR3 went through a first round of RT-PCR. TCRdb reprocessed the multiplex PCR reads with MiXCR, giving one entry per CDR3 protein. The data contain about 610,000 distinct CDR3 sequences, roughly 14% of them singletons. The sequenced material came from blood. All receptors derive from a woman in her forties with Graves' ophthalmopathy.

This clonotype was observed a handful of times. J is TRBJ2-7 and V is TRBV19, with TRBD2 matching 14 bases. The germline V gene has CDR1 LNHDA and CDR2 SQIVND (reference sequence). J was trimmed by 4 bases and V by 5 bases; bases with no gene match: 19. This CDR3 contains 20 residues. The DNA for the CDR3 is TGTGCCAGTAGTCCTAGGGCGCCCGGACTAGCGGGAGGACTGCGGTACGAGCAGTACTTC. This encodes CASSPRAPGLAGGLRYEQYF.

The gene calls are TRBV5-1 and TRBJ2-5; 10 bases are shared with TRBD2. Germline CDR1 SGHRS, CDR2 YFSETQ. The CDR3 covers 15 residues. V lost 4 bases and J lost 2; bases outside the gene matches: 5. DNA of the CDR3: TGCGCCAGCAGCAATAGCGGGAGGATTCAAGAGACCCAGTACTTC. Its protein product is CASSNSGRIQETQYF.

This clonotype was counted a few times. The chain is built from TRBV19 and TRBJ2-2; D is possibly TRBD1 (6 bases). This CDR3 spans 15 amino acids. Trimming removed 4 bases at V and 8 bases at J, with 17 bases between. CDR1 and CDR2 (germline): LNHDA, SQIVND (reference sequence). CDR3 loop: CASSTPDRVGGELFF. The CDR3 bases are TGTGCCAGTAGTACCCCGGACAGAGTTGGGGGGGAGCTGTTTTTT.

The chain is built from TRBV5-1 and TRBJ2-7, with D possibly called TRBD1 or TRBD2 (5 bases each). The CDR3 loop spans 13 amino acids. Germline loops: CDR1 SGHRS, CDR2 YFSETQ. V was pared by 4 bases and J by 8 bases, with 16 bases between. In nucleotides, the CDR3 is TGCGCCAGCAGCCTCCGGGATCGGGACCAGCAGTACTTC. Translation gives CASSLRDRDQQYF.

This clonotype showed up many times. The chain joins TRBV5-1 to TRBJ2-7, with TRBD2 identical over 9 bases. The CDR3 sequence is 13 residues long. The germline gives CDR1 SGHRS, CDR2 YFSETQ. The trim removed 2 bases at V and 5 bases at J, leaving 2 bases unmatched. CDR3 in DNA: TGCGCCAGCAGCTTAGCGGGAGGTAACGAGCAGTACTTC. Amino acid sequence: CASSLAGGNEQYF.

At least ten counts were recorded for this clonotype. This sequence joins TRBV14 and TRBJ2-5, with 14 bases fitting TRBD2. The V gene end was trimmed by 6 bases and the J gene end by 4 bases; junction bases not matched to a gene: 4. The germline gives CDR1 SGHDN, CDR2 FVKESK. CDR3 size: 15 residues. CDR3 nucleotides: TGTGCCAGCAGTCGACTAGCGGGAGGGGCAGAGACCCAGTACTTC. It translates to CASSRLAGGAETQYF.

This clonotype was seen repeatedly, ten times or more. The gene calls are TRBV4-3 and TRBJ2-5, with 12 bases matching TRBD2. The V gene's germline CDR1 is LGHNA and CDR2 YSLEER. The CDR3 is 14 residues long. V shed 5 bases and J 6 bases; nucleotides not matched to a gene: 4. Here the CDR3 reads CASSETSGSKTQYF. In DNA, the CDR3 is TGCGCCAGCAGCGAGACTAGCGGGAGCAAGACCCAGTACTTC.

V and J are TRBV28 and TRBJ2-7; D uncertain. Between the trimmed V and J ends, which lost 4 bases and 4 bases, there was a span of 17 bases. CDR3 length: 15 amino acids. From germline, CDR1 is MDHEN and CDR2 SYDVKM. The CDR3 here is CASSSPRKEIYEQYF. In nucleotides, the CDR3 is TGTGCCAGCAGTTCCCCCCGTAAAGAGATATACGAGCAGTACTTC.

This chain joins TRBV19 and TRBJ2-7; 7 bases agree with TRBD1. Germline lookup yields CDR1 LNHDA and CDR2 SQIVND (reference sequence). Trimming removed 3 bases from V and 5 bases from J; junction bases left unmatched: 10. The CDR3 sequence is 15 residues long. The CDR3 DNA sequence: TGTGCCAGTAGTATTAGCGAGACAGGGTCCCACGAGCAGTACTTC. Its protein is CASSISETGSHEQYF. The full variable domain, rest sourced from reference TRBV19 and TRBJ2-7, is DGGITQSPKYLFRKEGQNVTLSCEQNLNHDAMYWYRQDPGQGLRLIYYSQIVNDFQKGDIAEGYSVSREKKESFPLTVTSAQKNPTAFYLCASSISETGSHEQYFGPGTRLTVT.

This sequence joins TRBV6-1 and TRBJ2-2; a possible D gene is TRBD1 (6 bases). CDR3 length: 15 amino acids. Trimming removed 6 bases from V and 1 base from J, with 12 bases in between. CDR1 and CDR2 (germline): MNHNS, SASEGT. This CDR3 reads CASRSWGQNTGELFF. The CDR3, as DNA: TGTGCCAGCAGATCCTGGGGGCAGAACACCGGGGAGCTGTTTTTT.

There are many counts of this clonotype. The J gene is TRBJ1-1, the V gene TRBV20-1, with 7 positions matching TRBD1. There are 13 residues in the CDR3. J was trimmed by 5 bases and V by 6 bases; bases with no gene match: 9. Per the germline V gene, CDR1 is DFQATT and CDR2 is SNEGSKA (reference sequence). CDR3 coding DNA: TGCAGTGCCAGTAACAGGGGCGGAACTGAAGCTTTCTTT. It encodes CSASNRGGTEAFF.

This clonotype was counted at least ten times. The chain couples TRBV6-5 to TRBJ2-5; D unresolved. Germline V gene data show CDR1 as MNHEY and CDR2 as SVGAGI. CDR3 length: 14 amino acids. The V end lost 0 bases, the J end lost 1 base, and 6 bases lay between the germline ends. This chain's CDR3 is CASSYSQTQETQYF. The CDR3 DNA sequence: TGTGCCAGCAGTTACTCACAGACCCAAGAGACCCAGTACTTC.

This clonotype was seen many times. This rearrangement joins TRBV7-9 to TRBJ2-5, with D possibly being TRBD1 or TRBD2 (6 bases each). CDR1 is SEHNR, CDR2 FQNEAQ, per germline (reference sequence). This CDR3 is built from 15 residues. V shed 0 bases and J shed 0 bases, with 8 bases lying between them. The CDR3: CASSLARGDQETQYF. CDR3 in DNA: TGTGCCAGCAGCTTAGCGAGGGGGGACCAAGAGACCCAGTACTTC.

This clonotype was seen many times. This chain's CDR3 is CASSYSSYYEQYF. DNA for the CDR3: TGTGCCAGCAGTTACTCGAGCTACTACGAGCAGTACTTC. The chain is built from TRBV6-5 and TRBJ2-7; no firm D call. V lost 0 bases and J 3 bases, leaving 6 bases between the germline ends. CDR3 length: 13 amino acids. Per the germline V gene, CDR1 is MNHEY and CDR2 is SVGAGI.

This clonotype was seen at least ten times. The CDR3 reads CSARPPRLAEETQYF. Here the CDR3 DNA reads TGCAGTGCCCGTCCTCCGAGACTAGCGGAAGAGACCCAGTACTTC. V usage is TRBV20-1 and J usage is TRBJ2-5, with 9 bases identical to TRBD2. CDR1 is DFQATT, CDR2 SNEGSKA, per germline (reference sequence). The CDR3 totals 15 residues. V lost 6 bases, J lost 3 bases, and 11 bases stayed unmatched.

CDR3 sequence: CASSLQASNEQFF. For the CDR3, the DNA is TGTGCCAGCAGCCTCCAAGCTAGTAATGAGCAGTTCTTC. The gene calls are TRBV7-6 and TRBJ2-1; D not resolved. The CDR3 is 13 amino acids. With 5 bases removed from V and 7 bases from J, the gap between germline ends came to 12 bases. Germline CDR1 SGHVS, CDR2 FNYEAQ.

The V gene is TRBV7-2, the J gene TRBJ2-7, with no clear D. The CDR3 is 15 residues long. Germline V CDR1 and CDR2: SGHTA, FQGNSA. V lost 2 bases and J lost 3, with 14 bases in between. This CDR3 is CASSLKGYTSYEQYF. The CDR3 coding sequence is TGTGCCAGCAGCTTAAAGGGATATACAAGCTACGAGCAGTACTTC.

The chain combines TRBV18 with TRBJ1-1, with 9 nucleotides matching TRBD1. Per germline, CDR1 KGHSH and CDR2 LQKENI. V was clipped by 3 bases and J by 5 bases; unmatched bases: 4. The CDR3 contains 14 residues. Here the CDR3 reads CASSPGTGRTEAFF. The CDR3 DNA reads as TGTGCCAGCTCACCGGGGACAGGGAGGACTGAAGCTTTCTTT.

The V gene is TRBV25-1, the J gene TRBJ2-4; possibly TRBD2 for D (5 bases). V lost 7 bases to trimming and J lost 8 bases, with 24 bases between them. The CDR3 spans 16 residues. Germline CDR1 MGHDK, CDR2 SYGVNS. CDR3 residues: CASKVERTNVGDIQYF. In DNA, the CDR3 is TGTGCCAGCAAGGTGGAGCGCACGAACGTCGGGGACATTCAGTACTTC.

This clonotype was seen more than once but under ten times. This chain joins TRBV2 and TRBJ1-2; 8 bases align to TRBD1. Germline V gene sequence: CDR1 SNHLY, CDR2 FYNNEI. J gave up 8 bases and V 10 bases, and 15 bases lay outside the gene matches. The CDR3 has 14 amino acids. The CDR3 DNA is TGTGCCACGACGGGGGGACAGGCCCCGTTGGGCTACACCTTC. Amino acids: CATTGGQAPLGYTF.